This TCR beta chain was retrieved from a study of siplizumab effects on memory and regulatory T cells. Study-level points and caveats: No more than a minor fraction of alloreactive clones could be traced back to unstimulated subsets. The drug siplizumab significantly decreased the alloreactive sequences that could be traced to unstimulated CD4+ memory cells. Apparently more diverse than memory cells, naive T cells also seemed major alloresponse contributors.

This clone has a single count. Antigen unknown. The protocol was immunoSEQ multiplex PCR, while the TCRdb copy is restricted to in-frame clones and leaves out a portion. This sample carries about 50,000 clones, 87% of them seen once, and the ten largest clones take 0.35%. The CDR3 sequence is 13 residues long. The germline V gene encodes CDR1 MNHEY and CDR2 SMNVEV (reference sequence). The V end was cut by 4 bases, the J end by 4 bases, with 8 bases between. This sequence joins TRBV27 and TRBJ2-1; no firm D call. The clonotype comes from a human donor in good health. Material for sequencing was naive CD8+ T cells sorted from blood. CDR3 protein: CASSSNQYNEQFF. The CDR3 bases are TGTGCCAGCAGTTCAAACCAATACAATGAGCAGTTCTTC.